This record looks at one T cell receptor (beta chain) sequence and its context. The sample comes from a study of T cell responses to AZD1222 COVID-19 vaccine. Assay: immunoSEQ multiplex PCR; the TCRdb copy retains only in-frame clones and omits some. The repertoire holds 100,000 or so clones, 82% seen once, with more than 4.5% in the top ten. The clonotype was recovered from an adult in good health. The material sequenced was peripheral blood, taken on day 0 of AZD1222 vaccination.

CDR3 DNA: TGTGCCAGCAGTGCCACTAGCGGGGGCACAGATACGCAGTATTTT. Its protein is CASSATSGGTDTQYF. The chain employs TRBV6-4 and TRBJ2-3; 10 bases align to TRBD2. The CDR3 is 15 residues long. Germline V gives CDR1 MRHNA, CDR2 SNTAGT. V was pared by 4 bases and J by 1 base, with 2 bases of the junction left unmatched.